This T cell receptor (beta chain) was profiled in a study of cytomegalovirus exposure and HLA in healthy donors. A multiplex PCR was run with 60 Vbeta primers and 13 Jbeta primers. Clones were sequenced by immunoSEQ multiplex PCR, and TCRdb holds only the in-frame ones, with some missing. This table has 160,000 or so clones, around four fifths appearing once. Each donor was nominally healthy when sampled (though unrecorded immune exposures were likely). Study observations and caveats: Roughly even sequencing depth across donors was the assumption behind the presence/absence analyses. In a later analysis, V- and J-gene trimming of beta chains associated with a DCLRE1C missense variant, replicated independently.

Trimming removed 0 bases at V and 6 bases at J, with 20 bases between. The CDR3 has 18 residues. The germline V gene encodes CDR1 LGHNA and CDR2 YNFKEQ. Worth noting for this clone: Its antigen remains unidentified.

Source material: PBMCs. The sequence was obtained from a woman between 18 and 30 years old in good health and CMV-seronegative. The chain uses TRBV4-2 and TRBJ2-2; possibly TRBD2 for D (5 bases). The CDR3 sequence is CASSQDQPASEAAGELFF. The CDR3 DNA is TGTGCCAGCAGCCAAGATCAACCCGCGTCGGAGGCGGCCGGGGAGCTGTTTTTT.